The clone carrying this T cell receptor (beta chain) was recorded a few times. TCRdb's table, derived via immunoSEQ multiplex PCR, lists solely in-frame clones and lacks some. Seen here are about 130,000 clones, approximately 92% observed once, and the top ten hold 2% to 2.5%. The sample is drawn from a study of control samples from healthy donors and cancer patients. CDR1 is MDHEN, CDR2 SYDVKM, per germline. There are 15 residues in the CDR3. V was pared by 7 bases and J by 7 bases, with 20 bases between. V usage is TRBV28 and J usage is TRBJ1-5; D is perhaps TRBD1 (6 bases). This receptor was taken from a young man in good health. Material: blood. This CDR3 is CASIPETQGLQPQHF. CDR3 sequence (DNA): TGTGCCAGCATCCCTGAAACCCAGGGGTTGCAGCCCCAGCATTTT.